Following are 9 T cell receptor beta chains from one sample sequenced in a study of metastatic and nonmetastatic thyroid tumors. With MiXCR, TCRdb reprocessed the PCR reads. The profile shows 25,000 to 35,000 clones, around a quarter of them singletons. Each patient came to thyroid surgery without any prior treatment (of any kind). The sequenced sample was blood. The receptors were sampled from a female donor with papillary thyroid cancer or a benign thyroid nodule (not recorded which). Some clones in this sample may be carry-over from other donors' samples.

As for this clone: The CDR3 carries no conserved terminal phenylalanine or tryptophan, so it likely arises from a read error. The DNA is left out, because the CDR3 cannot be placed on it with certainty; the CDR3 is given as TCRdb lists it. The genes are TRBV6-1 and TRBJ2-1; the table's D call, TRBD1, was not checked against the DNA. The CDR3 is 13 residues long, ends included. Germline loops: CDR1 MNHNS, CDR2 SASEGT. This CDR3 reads CASSLLKGRDPHL.

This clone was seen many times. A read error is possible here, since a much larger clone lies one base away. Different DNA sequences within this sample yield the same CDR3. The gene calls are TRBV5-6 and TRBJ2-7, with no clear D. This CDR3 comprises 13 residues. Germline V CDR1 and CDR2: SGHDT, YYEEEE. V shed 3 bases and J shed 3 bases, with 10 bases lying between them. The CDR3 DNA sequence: TGTGCCAGCAGCTCCGGGCCGATCTACGAGCAGTACTTC. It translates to CASSSGPIYEQYF.

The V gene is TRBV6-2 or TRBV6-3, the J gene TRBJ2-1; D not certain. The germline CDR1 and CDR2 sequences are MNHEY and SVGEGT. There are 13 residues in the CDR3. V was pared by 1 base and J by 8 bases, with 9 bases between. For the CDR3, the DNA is TGTGCCAGCAGTTACTGGGTGGGTTATGAGCAGTTCTTC. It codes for CASSYWVGYEQFF.

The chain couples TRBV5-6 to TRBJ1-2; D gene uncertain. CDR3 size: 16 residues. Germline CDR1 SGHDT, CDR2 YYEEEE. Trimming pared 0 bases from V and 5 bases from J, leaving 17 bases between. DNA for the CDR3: TGTGCCAGCAGCTTGGGGGGTCCCGGGGTTACTTATGGCTACACCTTC. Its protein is CASSLGGPGVTYGYTF.

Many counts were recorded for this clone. CDR3 loop: CAISESGQGYQPQHF. The CDR3, as DNA: TGTGCCATCAGTGAGTCGGGACAGGGCTATCAGCCCCAGCATTTT. The chain is built from TRBV10-3 and TRBJ1-5, with 9 nucleotides matching TRBD1. Germline values: CDR1 ENHRY, CDR2 SYGVKD. CDR3 length equals 15 residues. V gave up 0 bases and J gave up 5 bases; unmatched junction bases: 2.

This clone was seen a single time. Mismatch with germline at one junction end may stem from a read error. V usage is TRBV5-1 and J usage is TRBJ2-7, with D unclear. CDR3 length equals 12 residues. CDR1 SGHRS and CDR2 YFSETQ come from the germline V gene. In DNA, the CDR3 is TGCGCCCGCAGCATTGGGAACGGTGGGCAGTACTTC. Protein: CARSIGNGGQYF.

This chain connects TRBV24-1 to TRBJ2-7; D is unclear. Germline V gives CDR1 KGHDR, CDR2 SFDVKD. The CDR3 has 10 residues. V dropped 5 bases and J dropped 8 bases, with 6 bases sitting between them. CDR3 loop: CATSVSQQYF. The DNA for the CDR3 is TGTGCCACCAGTGTTAGCCAGCAGTACTTC.

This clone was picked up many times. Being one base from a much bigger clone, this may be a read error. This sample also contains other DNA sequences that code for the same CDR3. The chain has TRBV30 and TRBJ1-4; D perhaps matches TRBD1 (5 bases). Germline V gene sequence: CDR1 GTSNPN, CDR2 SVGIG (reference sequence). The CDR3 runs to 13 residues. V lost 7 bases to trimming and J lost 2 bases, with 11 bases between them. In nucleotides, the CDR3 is TGTGCCTTCACGGGGCCTACTAATGAAAAACTGTTTTTT. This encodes CAFTGPTNEKLFF.

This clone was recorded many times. CDR3 nucleotides: TGTGCCAGCCAAACGGCGGGGAGTATCACAGATACGCAGTATTTT. It translates to CASQTAGSITDTQYF. The V gene is TRBV19, the J gene TRBJ2-3; weak D call: TRBD2 (6 bases). There are 15 residues in the CDR3. Trimming left V 9 bases short and J 2 bases short, with 18 bases between. CDR1 is LNHDA and CDR2 is SQIVND in the germline V gene (reference sequence).